Sequencing of this T cell receptor beta chain was carried out in a study of cytomegalovirus exposure and HLA in healthy donors. General study results and limits: In an earlier analysis, about 87% or about 30%: the productive usage of most TCR beta V segments.

The PCR contained 60 Vbeta and 13 Jbeta primers. Sequenced by immunoSEQ multiplex PCR; TCRdb stores in-frame clones only, minus some. The repertoire holds just over 150,000 clones, approximately 86% seen once, with over 1.5% in the top ten. This clone has more than one count but fewer than ten. Its target is unknown. The V gene lost 5 bases and the J gene lost 4 bases, with 12 bases spanning the gap. The CDR3 contains 13 residues. In germline, CDR1 is SGHRS, CDR2 YFSETQ. The chain links TRBV5-1 to TRBJ1-1; possible D gene TRBD1, 6 bases. The sequenced material came from PBMCs. The source is a woman younger than 35 in good health and CMV-seronegative. The CDR3 region is CASSNQGFTEAFF. The DNA for the CDR3 is TGCGCCAGCAGTAATCAGGGGTTCACTGAAGCTTTCTTT.